This T cell receptor (beta chain) was observed in a study of CD8 T cells in Susac syndrome. After extraction with the RNeasy kit, roughly 0.5 to 1 ug of the RNA was reverse transcribed using random hexamers. TCRdb reanalysed the immunoSEQ multiplex PCR reads using MiXCR and keeps one entry per CDR3 protein. The table has around 85,000 distinct CDR3 sequences, approximately 95% seen once. Trimming left V 4 bases short and J 4 bases short, with 13 bases between. CDR1 is LGHNA and CDR2 is YSLEER in the germline V gene. The CDR3 runs 14 residues. Study-level findings and limits: There were around 16 Susac-specific public clones in total CD8+ repertoires and 5 or 6 in CD8+ TEMRA repertoires.

CD8+ and CD4+ T cells were negatively isolated; TEMRA cells were FACS-enriched. Remarks on this clonotype: The antigen is unknown.

The genes are TRBV4-3 and TRBJ1-2, with D possibly matching TRBD1 (6 bases). The receptor's source is a human donor with Susac syndrome. Sequenced input: CD8+ T cells from PBMCs. CDR3 nucleotide sequence: TGCGCCAGCAGCCCCGAGGGGGTTAGCTATGGCTACACCTTC. Its protein is CASSPEGVSYGYTF.